This is a list of T cell receptor beta chains from one sample in a study of OX40 agonist ivuxolimab in advanced cancers. Sequencing used immunoSEQ multiplex PCR; TCRdb keeps in-frame clones, though not all of them. The sample has about 18,000 clones, roughly four fifths seen once. The sequenced sample was CD4+ or CD8+ T cells sorted from blood, obtained in a trial of the OX40 agonist ivuxolimab. All receptors derive from an adult with an advanced solid tumor such as melanoma, head and neck, liver or kidney cancer. The CDR3 runs from the conserved cysteine through the conserved F or W. D genes are given only for firm matches. Clone size is given for some rows only: seen once, a few or many times, or a class if the clone is expanded.

>NA|NA|13|TRBJ2-7|TRBV2
CASSLAPTYEQYF
TGTGCCAGCAGTCTGGCCCCCACCTACGAGCAGTACTTC
>TRBD2|NA|17|TRBJ2-3|TRBV9
CASSGTSGGAGTDTQYF
TGTGCCAGCAGCGGGACTAGCGGGGGGGCCGGCACAGATACGCAGTATTTT
>NA|NA|13|TRBJ1-1|TRBV4-3
CASSQTMNTEAFF
TGCGCCAGCAGCCAGACAATGAACACTGAAGCTTTCTTT
>NA|NA|12|TRBJ2-1|TRBV10-2
CASAEDYNEQFF
TGCGCCAGCGCGGAGGATTACAATGAGCAGTTCTTC
>NA|NA|13|TRBJ1-2|TRBV7-9
CASQRQANYGYTF
TGTGCCTCCCAGAGACAGGCAAACTATGGCTACACCTTC
>NA|NA|16|TRBJ1-2|TRBV6-1
CASSATRLLSHYGYTF
TGTGCCAGCAGTGCCACGCGACTGCTTTCCCACTATGGCTACACCTTC
>NA|NA|15|TRBJ2-7|TRBV7-6
CASSFQLSGWYEQYF
TGTGCCAGCAGCTTTCAATTGTCAGGGTGGTACGAGCAGTACTTC
>NA|NA|14|TRBJ1-5|TRBV9
CASSVGGGNQPQHF
TGTGCCAGCAGCGTAGGGGGGGGCAATCAGCCCCAGCATTTT
>NA|NA|13|TRBJ2-1|TRBV6-5
CASSPLEGNEQFF
TGTGCCAGCAGTCCACTTGAAGGCAATGAGCAGTTCTTC
>NA|NA|15|TRBJ1-2|TRBV5-4
CASSLDGLPNYGYTF
TGTGCCAGCAGCTTGGACGGCCTACCAAACTATGGCTACACCTTC
>NA|NA|12|TRBJ2-3|TRBV6-6
CASSSYTDTQYF
TGTGCCAGCAGTTCATACACAGATACGCAGTATTTT
>NA|NA|15|TRBJ1-2|TRBV4-3
CASSHPIMGAHGYTF
TGCGCCAGCAGCCACCCTATTATGGGAGCTCATGGCTACACCTTC
>NA|few|11|TRBJ2-3|TRBV6-6
CASSSTDTQYF
TGTGCCAGCAGTAGCACAGATACGCAGTATTTT
>TRBD2|NA|15|TRBJ2-1|TRBV29-1
CSVLRGLAGGLEQFF
TGCAGCGTACTCCGAGGACTAGCGGGGGGGCTTGAGCAGTTCTTC
>NA|few|12|TRBJ1-5|TRBV19
CASSMGGQPQHF
TGTGCCAGTAGTATGGGAGGTCAGCCCCAGCATTTT
>TRBD1|NA|17|TRBJ2-5|TRBV28
CASSLSPSDRGRKTQYF
TGTGCCAGCAGTTTATCCCCGAGCGACAGGGGTAGAAAGACCCAGTACTTC
>NA|NA|13|TRBJ2-1|TRBV4-3
CASSQGGANEQFF
TGCGCCAGCAGCCAAGGCGGAGCCAATGAGCAGTTCTTC
>NA|NA|12|TRBJ2-7|TRBV5-4
CASQGGSYEQYF
TGTGCCAGCCAGGGGGGCTCCTACGAGCAGTACTTC
>NA|NA|15|TRBJ2-7|TRBV7-9
CASSGEGGHSYEQYF
TGTGCCAGCAGCGGCGAGGGGGGACACTCCTACGAGCAGTACTTC
>TRBD2|NA|18|TRBJ2-1|TRBV4-1
CASSQVGLAGVGRNEQFF
TGCGCCAGCAGCCAAGTGGGACTAGCGGGGGTGGGGCGCAATGAGCAGTTCTTC
>NA|NA|14|TRBJ2-5|TRBV2
CASSEGTSRGTQYF
TGTGCCAGCAGTGAAGGTACTAGCCGGGGGACCCAGTACTTC
>NA|NA|16|TRBJ1-2|TRBV4-3
CASSPGVGVLDYGYTF
TGCGCCAGCAGCCCAGGGGTGGGGGTGCTCGACTATGGCTACACCTTC
>TRBD2|NA|15|TRBJ2-2|TRBV6-1
CASSPTSGGAGELFF
TGTGCCAGCAGCCCCACTAGCGGGGGGGCCGGGGAGCTGTTTTTT
>NA|NA|14|TRBJ1-5|TRBV9
CASSVGGAGEPQHF
TGTGCCAGCAGCGTAGGGGGTGCGGGTGAGCCCCAGCATTTT
>TRBD2|NA|15|TRBJ2-3|TRBV7-8
CASSHGTRTTDTQYF
TGTGCCAGCAGCCACGGGACTAGGACGACAGATACGCAGTATTTT
>NA|NA|17|TRBJ1-1|TRBV4-1
CASSQDPGASLNTEAFF
TGCGCCAGCAGCCAAGATCCAGGGGCTTCCTTGAACACTGAAGCTTTCTTT
>TRBD2|few|16|TRBJ2-7|TRBV4-2
CASSPRISGVPYEQYF
TGTGCCAGCAGCCCCAGGATTAGCGGGGTCCCCTACGAGCAGTACTTC
>NA|NA|15|TRBJ2-2|TRBV7-9
CASSRREPNTGELFF
TGTGCCAGCAGCCGACGGGAACCGAACACCGGGGAGCTGTTTTTT
>NA|NA|14|TRBJ1-6|TRBV15
CATSRGGRGSPLHF
TGTGCCACCAGCAGAGGTGGCAGGGGTTCACCCCTCCACTTT
>NA|NA|16|TRBJ2-5|TRBV9
CASSPFGGRLQETQYF
TGTGCCAGCAGCCCCTTCGGGGGCCGACTTCAGGAGACCCAGTACTTC
>NA|NA|16|TRBJ2-7|TRBV12-5
CASGLPPGEDPYEQYF
TGTGCTAGTGGTTTACCCCCGGGGGAAGACCCCTACGAGCAGTACTTC
>NA|once|17|TRBJ2-6|TRBV2
CASSEIIGGSGANVLTF
TGTGCCAGCAGTGAAATCATTGGGGGCTCTGGGGCCAACGTCCTGACTTTC
>TRBD2|NA|15|TRBJ2-1|TRBV11-2
CASSLDRGLYNEQFF
TGTGCCAGCAGCTTAGATCGGGGACTATACAATGAGCAGTTCTTC
>TRBD1|NA|13|TRBJ1-2|TRBV2
CARQQGRDYGYTF
TGTGCCAGACAACAGGGGCGCGACTATGGCTACACCTTC
>TRBD1|NA|12|TRBJ1-2|TRBV11-3
CASSLTGDGYTF
TGTGCCAGCAGCTTGACAGGGGATGGCTACACCTTC
>TRBD1|NA|15|TRBJ1-1|TRBV4-1
CASSQEQGVVTEAFF
TGCGCCAGCAGCCAAGAACAGGGGGTCGTTACTGAAGCTTTCTTT
>TRBD1|NA|16|TRBJ2-5|TRBV27
CASSPRDRGRGETQYF
TGTGCCAGCAGTCCCCGGGACAGGGGGCGAGGGGAGACCCAGTACTTC
>NA|NA|14|TRBJ2-2|TRBV6-4
CASSDSLESGELFF
TGTGCCAGCAGTGACTCGCTGGAAAGCGGGGAGCTGTTTTTT
>NA|NA|14|TRBJ2-3|TRBV7-3
CASSLIGAPDTQYF
TGTGCCAGCAGCTTAATTGGGGCCCCAGATACGCAGTATTTT
>NA|NA|12|TRBJ1-1|TRBV7-9
CASSFLATEAFF
TGTGCCAGCAGCTTTCTGGCGACAGAAGCTTTCTTT
>NA|NA|14|TRBJ1-5|TRBV5-1
CASSLGGGDQPQHF
TGCGCCAGCAGCTTGGGTGGGGGCGATCAGCCCCAGCATTTT
>NA|NA|15|TRBJ2-5|TRBV7-9
CASSLSEFGQETQYF
TGTGCCAGCAGCTTAAGCGAGTTCGGGCAAGAGACCCAGTACTTC
>NA|medium-sized|14|TRBJ1-6|TRBV2
CASSLARDNSPLHF
TGTGCCAGCAGCTTAGCGCGGGACAATTCACCCCTCCACTTT
>NA|NA|14|TRBJ2-1|TRBV6-1
CASSDIYELNEQFF
TGTGCCAGCAGTGATATCTACGAGCTCAATGAGCAGTTCTTC
>TRBD2|NA|15|TRBJ2-3|TRBV27
CASSLLAGLGDTQYF
TGTGCCAGCAGTTTACTAGCGGGCCTAGGGGATACGCAGTATTTT
>NA|NA|14|TRBJ2-7|TRBV15
CATSIRDGPYEQYF
TGTGCCACCAGCATCCGGGACGGGCCCTACGAGCAGTACTTC
>NA|NA|12|TRBJ2-7|TRBV6-5
CASSLQGYEQYF
TGTGCCAGCAGTTTGCAGGGATACGAGCAGTACTTC
>NA|NA|10|TRBJ1-2|TRBV6-5
CASSYNGYTF
TGTGCCAGCAGTTATAATGGCTACACCTTC
>TRBD1|NA|12|TRBJ1-2|TRBV19
CASSAGGFGYTF
TGTGCCAGTTCCGCAGGGGGCTTTGGCTACACCTTC
>NA|NA|17|TRBJ2-5|TRBV4-1
CANSLQGPGSSQETQYF
TGCGCCAACAGCCTACAAGGGCCAGGGAGCTCTCAAGAGACCCAGTACTTC
>NA|NA|15|TRBJ2-7|TRBV6-5
CASSYSSWRDYEQYF
TGTGCCAGCAGTTACTCTTCGTGGCGGGACTACGAGCAGTACTTC
>TRBD1|NA|14|TRBJ1-2|TRBV2
CASSLGQGTYGYTF
TGTGCCAGCAGCCTGGGACAGGGAACCTATGGCTACACCTTC
>NA|NA|15|TRBJ1-5|TRBV15
CATSREALMGQPQHF
TGTGCCACCAGCAGAGAGGCCTTAATGGGGCAGCCCCAGCATTTT
>NA|NA|14|TRBJ1-1|TRBV2
CASSEDRVNTEAFF
TGTGCCAGCAGTGAAGACAGAGTGAACACTGAAGCTTTCTTT
>NA|once|20|TRBJ1-5|TRBV7-8
CASSYDGSGTRVCSNQPQHF
TGTGCCAGCAGCTACGACGGAAGCGGGACACGAGTTTGTAGCAATCAGCCCCAGCATTTT
>NA|NA|15|TRBJ2-1|TRBV4-1
CASSHRDTGENEQFF
TGCGCCAGCAGCCACAGGGACACGGGGGAGAATGAGCAGTTCTTC